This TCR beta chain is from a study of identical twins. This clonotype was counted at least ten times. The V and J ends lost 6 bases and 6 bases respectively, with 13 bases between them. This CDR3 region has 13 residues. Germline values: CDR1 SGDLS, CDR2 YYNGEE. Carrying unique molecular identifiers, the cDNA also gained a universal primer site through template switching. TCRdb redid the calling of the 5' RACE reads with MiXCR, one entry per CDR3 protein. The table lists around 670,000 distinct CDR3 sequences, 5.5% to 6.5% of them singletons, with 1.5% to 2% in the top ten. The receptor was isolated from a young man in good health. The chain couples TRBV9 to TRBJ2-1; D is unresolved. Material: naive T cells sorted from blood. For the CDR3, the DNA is TGTGCCAGCAACAGCATTTTGGGCAATGAGCAGTTCTTC. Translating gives CASNSILGNEQFF.